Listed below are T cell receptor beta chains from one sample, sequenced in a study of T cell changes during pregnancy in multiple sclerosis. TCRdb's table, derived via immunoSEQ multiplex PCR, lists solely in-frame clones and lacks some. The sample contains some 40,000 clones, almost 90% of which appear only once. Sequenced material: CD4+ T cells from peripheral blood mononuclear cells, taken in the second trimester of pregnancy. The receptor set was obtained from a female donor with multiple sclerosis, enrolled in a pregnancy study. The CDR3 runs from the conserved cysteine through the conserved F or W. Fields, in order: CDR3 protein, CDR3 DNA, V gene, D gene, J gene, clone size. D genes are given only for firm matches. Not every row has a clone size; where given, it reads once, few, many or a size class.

CDR3: CASSQLRLAGVGAGELFF; DNA: TGCGCCAGCAGCCAACTTAGACTAGCGGGAGTGGGAGCCGGGGAGCTGTTTTTT; V: TRBV4-3; D: TRBD2; J: TRBJ2-2; size: -
CDR3: CASSQDVLRQETQYF; DNA: TGCGCCAGCAGCCAAGATGTTCTAAGACAAGAGACCCAGTACTTC; V: TRBV4-3; D: -; J: TRBJ2-5; size: -
CDR3: CASSLGTGNTYEQYF; DNA: TGTGCCAGCAGCTTAGGAACAGGGAATACCTACGAGCAGTACTTC; V: TRBV7-2; D: -; J: TRBJ2-7; size: once
CDR3: CASSSGRALRGEQFF; DNA: TGTGCCAGTTCCAGCGGGAGGGCCCTCCGGGGGGAGCAGTTCTTC; V: TRBV19; D: TRBD2; J: TRBJ2-1; size: -
CDR3: CSGRVGSDTQYF; DNA: TGCAGCGGACGGGTTGGTTCAGATACGCAGTATTTT; V: TRBV29-1; D: -; J: TRBJ2-3; size: -
CDR3: CASSSLAAHTDTQYF; DNA: TGTGCCAGCTCATCACTAGCGGCGCACACAGATACGCAGTATTTT; V: TRBV18; D: TRBD2; J: TRBJ2-3; size: -
CDR3: CASRGSGRALVKNIQYF; DNA: TGTGCCAGCAGGGGTAGCGGGAGGGCCTTGGTCAAAAACATTCAGTACTTC; V: TRBV28; D: TRBD2; J: TRBJ2-4; size: -
CDR3: CASSRAGTSGSYEQYF; DNA: TGTGCCAGCAGCCGGGCCGGGACTAGCGGATCCTACGAGCAGTACTTC; V: TRBV27; D: TRBD2; J: TRBJ2-7; size: -
CDR3: CVSSTQGLVSYEQYF; DNA: TGTGTCAGTAGTACCCAAGGACTAGTTTCCTACGAGCAGTACTTC; V: TRBV19; D: TRBD2; J: TRBJ2-7; size: -
CDR3: CASSAGTGKETQYF; DNA: TGTGCCAGTAGCGCGGGGACAGGGAAAGAGACCCAGTACTTC; V: TRBV19; D: TRBD1; J: TRBJ2-5; size: -
CDR3: CASSYFINTGELFF; DNA: TGTGCCAGCAGCTATTTCATCAACACCGGGGAGCTGTTTTTT; V: TRBV5-6; D: -; J: TRBJ2-2; size: -
CDR3: CASSLTSGSQSTDTQYF; DNA: TGTGCCAGCAGCTTGACTAGCGGGAGCCAGAGCACAGATACGCAGTATTTT; V: TRBV7-9; D: TRBD2; J: TRBJ2-3; size: -
CDR3: CASSLVPGQVSYEQYF; DNA: TGTGCCAGCAGCTTGGTCCCGGGACAGGTATCCTACGAGCAGTACTTC; V: TRBV5-6; D: TRBD1; J: TRBJ2-7; size: once
CDR3: CASSPSGRAYRETQYF; DNA: TGTGCCAGCAGCCCCAGCGGGAGGGCCTATCGGGAGACCCAGTACTTC; V: TRBV28; D: TRBD2; J: TRBJ2-5; size: -
CDR3: CASNSVNNEQFF; DNA: TGTGCCAGCAATAGTGTTAACAATGAGCAGTTCTTC; V: TRBV28; D: -; J: TRBJ2-1; size: -
CDR3: CASSLVTGANTGELFF; DNA: TGTGCCAGCAGTTTAGTGACAGGAGCGAACACCGGGGAGCTGTTTTTT; V: TRBV27; D: -; J: TRBJ2-2; size: -
CDR3: CASRTEPNTEAFF; DNA: TGTGCCAGTAGGACAGAACCGAACACTGAAGCTTTCTTT; V: TRBV19; D: -; J: TRBJ1-1; size: -
CDR3: CASSSPFPNTEAFF; DNA: TGTGCCAGCAGCTCTCCCTTCCCGAACACTGAAGCTTTCTTT; V: TRBV5-4; D: -; J: TRBJ1-1; size: -
CDR3: CASSLPKTEAFF; DNA: TGTGCCAGCAGCTTACCAAAAACTGAAGCTTTCTTT; V: TRBV7-2; D: -; J: TRBJ1-1; size: -
CDR3: CASSRQVTQYNEQFF; DNA: TGTGCCAGCAGCCGACAAGTTACCCAGTACAATGAGCAGTTCTTC; V: TRBV27; D: -; J: TRBJ2-1; size: -